Listed here are 7 T cell receptor beta chains from one sample, sequenced in a study of T cell changes during pregnancy in multiple sclerosis. The method was immunoSEQ multiplex PCR; TCRdb's version includes in-frame clones alone and lacks a portion of them. The table records around 60,000 clones, approximately 92% of them present only once. The material sequenced was peripheral blood, taken in the second trimester of pregnancy. These receptors all come from a female donor in good health, enrolled as a control in a pregnancy study.

The V call is TRBV27, the J call TRBJ2-1; TRBD2 might be the D (5 bases). CDR3 length: 14 residues. CDR1 MNHEY and CDR2 SMNVEV come from the germline V gene (reference sequence). With 6 bases removed from V and 10 bases from J, the gap between germline ends came to 19 bases. The CDR3 DNA reads TGTGCCAGCAGCAGAGGCGGGTACTTCGAAGAGCAGTTCTTC. Protein sequence: CASSRGGYFEEQFF.

The chain joins TRBV13 to TRBJ2-3; D possibly corresponds to TRBD2 (6 bases). CDR3 length: 21 amino acids. Germline CDR1 PRHDT, CDR2 FYEKMQ (reference sequence). V was clipped by 2 bases and J by 4 bases, with 31 bases between them. CDR3 DNA: TGTGCCAGCAGCTTAATTGCGGCCTGGGACTTGCGAACCACGGACCCAGATACGCAGTATTTT. Encoded protein: CASSLIAAWDLRTTDPDTQYF.

The rearrangement links TRBV14 to TRBJ2-1; 9 bases are shared with TRBD2. The CDR3 runs 14 residues. With V trimmed by 4 bases and J by 2 bases, 0 bases remained unmatched. In germline, CDR1 is SGHDN, CDR2 FVKESK. The CDR3 protein is CASSPSGAYNEQFF. CDR3 nucleotides: TGTGCCAGCAGCCCTAGCGGGGCCTACAATGAGCAGTTCTTC.

The chain employs TRBV5-4 and TRBJ2-6; 11 positions agree with TRBD2. The germline V gene encodes CDR1 SGHNT and CDR2 YYREEE (reference sequence). The CDR3 covers 18 residues. The trim removed 2 bases at V and 2 bases at J, leaving 6 bases unmatched. CDR3 sequence (DNA): TGTGCCAGCAGCTTCGGACTAGCGGGCAGAGCTGGGGCCAACGTCCTGACTTTC. It translates to CASSFGLAGRAGANVLTF.

CDR3 nucleotide sequence: TGTGCCAGTAGTCAACAGTTTTTCTATGGCTACACCTTC. Protein: CASSQQFFYGYTF. The V call is TRBV19, the J call TRBJ1-2, with D unresolved. Germline CDR1 and CDR2: LNHDA and SQIVND (reference sequence). The CDR3 sequence is 13 residues long. V lost 5 bases and J lost 4, with 11 bases in between. The complete variable domain, with remaining parts taken from reference TRBV19 and TRBJ1-2, reads DGGITQSPKYLFRKEGQNVTLSCEQNLNHDAMYWYRQDPGQGLRLIYYSQIVNDFQKGDIAEGYSVSREKKESFPLTVTSAQKNPTAFYLCASSQQFFYGYTFGSGTRLTVV.

This chain connects TRBV19 to TRBJ2-2, with TRBD1 matching over 7 bases. Germline loops: CDR1 LNHDA, CDR2 SQIVND (reference sequence). The CDR3 is 14 amino acids. V shed 5 bases and J 4 bases; nucleotides not matched to a gene: 4. The chain's CDR3 is CASSLGQPTGELFF. CDR3 nucleotide sequence: TGTGCCAGTAGTCTGGGACAGCCCACCGGGGAGCTGTTTTTT.

The chain joins TRBV10-2 to TRBJ2-7; D ambiguous. Germline lookup yields CDR1 WSHSY and CDR2 SAAADI. The ends were cut back, 0 bases at V and 3 bases at J, with 9 bases in the middle. The CDR3 loop spans 14 amino acids. The CDR3 nucleotides are TGCGCCAGCAGTGAGTCGCGGATTTACTACGAGCAGTACTTC. This gives the protein CASSESRIYYEQYF.